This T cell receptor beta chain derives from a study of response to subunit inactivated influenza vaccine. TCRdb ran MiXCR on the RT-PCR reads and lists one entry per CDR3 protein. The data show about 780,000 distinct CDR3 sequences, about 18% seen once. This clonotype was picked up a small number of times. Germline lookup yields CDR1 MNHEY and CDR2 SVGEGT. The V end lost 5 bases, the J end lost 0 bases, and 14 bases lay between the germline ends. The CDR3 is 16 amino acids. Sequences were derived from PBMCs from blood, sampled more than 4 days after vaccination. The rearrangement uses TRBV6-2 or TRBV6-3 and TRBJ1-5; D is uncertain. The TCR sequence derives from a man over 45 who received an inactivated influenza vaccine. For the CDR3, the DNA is TGTGCCAGCAGTAACCACGGTCGGAATAGCAATCAGCCCCAGCATTTT. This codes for CASSNHGRNSNQPQHF.